This TCR beta chain emerged from a study of CXCR3-negative and CXCR3-positive naive CD8 T cells. Study-level points and caveats: The TRBV-TRBJ usage of naive CXCR3-negative and CXCR3-positive cells was similar, but that of memory cells differed. Naive cells that were CXCR3-positive had more hydrophobic TRB CDR3s (compared with CXCR3-negative naive cells).

Concerning this clonotype: Antigen specificity is unknown.

cDNA libraries for TRB were generated by 5' RACE incorporating UMI labels. After re-calling the 5' RACE reads, TCRdb lists one entry per CDR3 protein, DNA absent. The table lists 84,000 or so distinct CDR3 sequences, with around 0.53% in the top ten. The sample was naive CXCR3+ CD8+ T cells from blood. Subset in this sample: CD45RO-CCR7+CD27+CD95- naive CD8+ T cells expressing CXCR3 (TNR3+). This clonotype was sampled from a human donor in good health. Some clones in this sample may be carry-over from other donors' samples.

CDR3 amino acids: CASLLGLAASTDTQYF. V is TRBV12-3 or TRBV12-4 and J is TRBJ2-3. This CDR3 is 16 amino acids long.